This TCR beta chain was recorded in a study of blood T cell repertoires in COVID-19. Turning to the study itself: In each case, the material was cDNA or gDNA derived from T cells, B-cell-depleted T cells, or PBMCs.

Germline V gene sequence: CDR1 MNHNS, CDR2 SASEGT. With 8 bases removed from V and 4 bases from J, the gap between germline ends came to 17 bases. The CDR3 has 14 residues. Symptom resolution, clearance, or two negative PCRs marked donors in Cohort 3 as recovered. Generated by immunoSEQ multiplex PCR, the TCRdb table keeps only in-frame clones and is missing some. The profile shows 170,000 or so clones, roughly 87% of them singletons. The chain has TRBV6-1 and TRBJ1-1, with D tentatively TRBD1 (5 bases). The sample consisted of PBMCs or T cells enriched from blood (not recorded which). The sequence derives from a woman aged 45-65 years who had recovered from COVID-19. CDR3 region: CASLGPGRSTEAFF. In DNA, the CDR3 is TGTGCCAGCCTCGGTCCAGGGAGGAGCACTGAAGCTTTCTTT.